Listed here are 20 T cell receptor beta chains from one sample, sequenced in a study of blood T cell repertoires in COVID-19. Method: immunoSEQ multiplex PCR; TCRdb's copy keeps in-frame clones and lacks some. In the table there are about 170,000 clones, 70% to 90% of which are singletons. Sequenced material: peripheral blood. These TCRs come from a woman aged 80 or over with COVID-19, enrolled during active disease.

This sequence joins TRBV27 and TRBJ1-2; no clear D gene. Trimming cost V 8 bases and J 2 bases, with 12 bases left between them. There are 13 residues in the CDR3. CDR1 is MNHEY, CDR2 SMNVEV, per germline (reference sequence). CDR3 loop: CASRPVNNYGYTF. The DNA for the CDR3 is TGTGCCAGCCGCCCGGTGAACAACTATGGCTACACCTTC.

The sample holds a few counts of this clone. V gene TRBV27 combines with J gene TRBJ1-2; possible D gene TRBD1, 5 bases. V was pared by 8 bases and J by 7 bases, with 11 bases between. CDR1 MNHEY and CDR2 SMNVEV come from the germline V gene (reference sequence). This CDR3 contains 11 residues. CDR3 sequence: CASGQGVGYTF. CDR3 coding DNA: TGTGCCAGCGGCCAGGGCGTTGGCTACACCTTC.

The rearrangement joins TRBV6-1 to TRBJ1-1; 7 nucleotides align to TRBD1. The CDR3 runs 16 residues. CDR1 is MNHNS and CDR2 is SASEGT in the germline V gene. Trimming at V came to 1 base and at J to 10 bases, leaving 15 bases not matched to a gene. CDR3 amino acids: CASSEVSGTVPGGAFF. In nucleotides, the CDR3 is TGTGCCAGCAGTGAAGTTTCTGGGACAGTGCCCGGGGGAGCTTTCTTT.

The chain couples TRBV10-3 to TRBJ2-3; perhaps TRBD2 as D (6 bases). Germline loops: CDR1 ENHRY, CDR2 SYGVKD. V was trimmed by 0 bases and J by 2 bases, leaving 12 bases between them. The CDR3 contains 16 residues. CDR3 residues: CAISESGGGTTDTQYF. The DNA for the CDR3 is TGTGCCATCAGTGAGTCTGGTGGGGGGACCACAGATACGCAGTATTTT.

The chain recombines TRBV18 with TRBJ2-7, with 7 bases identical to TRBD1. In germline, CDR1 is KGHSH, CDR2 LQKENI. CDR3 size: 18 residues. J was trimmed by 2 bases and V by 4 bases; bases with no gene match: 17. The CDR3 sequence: CASSREGGVFFPPYEQYF. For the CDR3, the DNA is TGTGCCAGCTCACGCGAAGGGGGCGTCTTCTTCCCCCCCTACGAGCAGTACTTC.

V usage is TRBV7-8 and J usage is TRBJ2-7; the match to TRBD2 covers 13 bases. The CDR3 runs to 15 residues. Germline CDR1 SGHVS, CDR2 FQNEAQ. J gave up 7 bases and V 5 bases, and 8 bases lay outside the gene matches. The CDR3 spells CASSQLAGGPGEQYF. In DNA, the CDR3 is TGTGCCAGCAGCCAACTAGCGGGGGGGCCCGGTGAGCAGTACTTC.

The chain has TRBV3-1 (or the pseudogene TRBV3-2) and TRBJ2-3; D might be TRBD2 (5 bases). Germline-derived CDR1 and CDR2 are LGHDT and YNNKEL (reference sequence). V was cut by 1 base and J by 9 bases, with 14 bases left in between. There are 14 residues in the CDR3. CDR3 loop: CASSQGNLAVTQYF. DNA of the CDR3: TGTGCCAGCAGCCAAGGAAACCTAGCAGTGACGCAGTATTTT.

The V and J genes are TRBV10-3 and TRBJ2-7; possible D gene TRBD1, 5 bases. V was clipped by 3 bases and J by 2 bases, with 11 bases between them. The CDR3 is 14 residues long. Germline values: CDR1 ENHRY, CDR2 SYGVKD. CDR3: CAISDQIGAYEQYF. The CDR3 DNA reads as TGTGCCATCAGTGATCAGATAGGGGCCTACGAGCAGTACTTC.

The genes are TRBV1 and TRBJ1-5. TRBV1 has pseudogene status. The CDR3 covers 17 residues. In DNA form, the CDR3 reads TGCACCAGCAGCCAACTACACGGGGGTAAGGTCAATCAGCCCCAGCATTTT. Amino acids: CTSSQLHGGKVNQPQHF.

The CDR3 loop is CASTILQGQGARGYTF. CDR3 coding DNA: TGTGCCAGCACTATACTCCAGGGACAGGGGGCGCGTGGCTACACCTTC. The chain joins TRBV2 to TRBJ1-2; 12 bases fit TRBD1. The CDR3 has 16 amino acids. Germline values: CDR1 SNHLY, CDR2 FYNNEI. V was clipped by 7 bases and J by 7 bases; unmatched bases: 13.

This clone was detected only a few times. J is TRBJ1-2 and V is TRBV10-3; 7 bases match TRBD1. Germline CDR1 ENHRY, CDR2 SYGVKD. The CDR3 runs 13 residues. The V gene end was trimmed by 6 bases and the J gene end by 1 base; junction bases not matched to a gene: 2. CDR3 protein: CAISGQDNYGYTF. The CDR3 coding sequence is TGTGCCATCAGCGGACAGGATAACTATGGCTACACCTTC.

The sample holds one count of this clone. CDR3 in amino acids: CASRPGGPRASGGTQYF. CDR3 bases: TGTGCCAGCAGACCCGGGGGTCCTAGGGCTAGCGGGGGGACCCAGTACTTC. V usage is TRBV2 and J usage is TRBJ2-5, with 10 bases identical to TRBD2. CDR3 size: 17 residues. CDR1 is SNHLY and CDR2 is FYNNEI in the germline V gene. Trimming cost V 6 bases and J 7 bases; bases outside gene matches: 17.

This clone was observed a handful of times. The CDR3 nucleotides read TGTGCCAGCAGCCCCGGGTCAATCTCCTACGAGCAGTACTTC. Its protein is CASSPGSISYEQYF. The V and J genes are TRBV11-1 and TRBJ2-7; D call uncertain. Germline loops: CDR1 SGHAT, CDR2 FQDESV (reference sequence). The V and J ends lost 5 bases and 0 bases respectively, with 11 bases between them. This CDR3 is 14 amino acids long.

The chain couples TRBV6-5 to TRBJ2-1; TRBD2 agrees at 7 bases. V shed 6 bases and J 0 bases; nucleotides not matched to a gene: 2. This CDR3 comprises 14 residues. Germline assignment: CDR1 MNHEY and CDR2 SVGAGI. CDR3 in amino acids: CASRGRVSYNEQFF. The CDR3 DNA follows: TGTGCCAGCAGGGGGAGGGTCTCCTACAATGAGCAGTTCTTC.

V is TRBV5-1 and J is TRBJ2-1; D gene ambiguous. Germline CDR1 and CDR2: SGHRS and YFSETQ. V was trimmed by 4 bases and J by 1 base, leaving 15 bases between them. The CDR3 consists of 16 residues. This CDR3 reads CASSELVLTSYNEQFF. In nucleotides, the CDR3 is TGCGCCAGCAGCGAACTCGTTCTTACTTCCTACAATGAGCAGTTCTTC.

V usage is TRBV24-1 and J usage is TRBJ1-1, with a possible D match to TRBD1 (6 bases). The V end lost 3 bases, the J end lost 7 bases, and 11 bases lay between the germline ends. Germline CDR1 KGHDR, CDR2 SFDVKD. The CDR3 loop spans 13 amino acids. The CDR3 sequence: CATSDRWGLEAFF. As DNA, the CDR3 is TGTGCCACCAGTGATCGATGGGGGCTTGAAGCTTTCTTT.

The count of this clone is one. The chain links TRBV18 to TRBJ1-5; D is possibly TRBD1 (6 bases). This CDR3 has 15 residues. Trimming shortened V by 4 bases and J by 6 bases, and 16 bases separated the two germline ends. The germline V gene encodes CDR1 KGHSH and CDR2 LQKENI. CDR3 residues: CASSLPGGAGQPQHF. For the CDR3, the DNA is TGTGCCAGCTCACTGCCGGGGGGCGCGGGTCAGCCCCAGCATTTT.

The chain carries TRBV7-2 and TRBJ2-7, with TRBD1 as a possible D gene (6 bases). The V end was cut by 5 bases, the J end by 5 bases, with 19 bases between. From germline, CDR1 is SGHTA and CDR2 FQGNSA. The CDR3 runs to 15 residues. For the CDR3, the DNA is TGTGCCAGCAGCCCACGACAGGTTCTGAGGGACGAGCAGTACTTC. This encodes CASSPRQVLRDEQYF.

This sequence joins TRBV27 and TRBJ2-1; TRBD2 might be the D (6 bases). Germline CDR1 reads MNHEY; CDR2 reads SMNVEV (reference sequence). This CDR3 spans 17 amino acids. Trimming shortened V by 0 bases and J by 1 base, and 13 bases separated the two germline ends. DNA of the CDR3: TGTGCCAGCAGTTTATCGTTCGCGGGGACGTCCTACAATGAGCAGTTCTTC. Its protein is CASSLSFAGTSYNEQFF.

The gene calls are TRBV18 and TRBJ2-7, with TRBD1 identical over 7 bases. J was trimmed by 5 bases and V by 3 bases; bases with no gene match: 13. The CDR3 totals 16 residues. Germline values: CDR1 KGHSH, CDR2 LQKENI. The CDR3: CASSPNAQFTGDEQYF. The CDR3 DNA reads TGTGCCAGCTCACCCAACGCCCAATTTACAGGGGACGAGCAGTACTTC.